The entry that follows covers one T cell receptor beta chain sequence. The study recruited people aged roughly 18 to 89 years across more than 20 US areas. This sample is part of a study of blood T cell repertoires in COVID-19. On the study more broadly: The samples span acute and convalescent COVID-19 from the United States, Italy and Spain.

J lost 5 bases, V lost 7 bases, and 6 bases had no gene match. This CDR3 spans 13 amino acids. In germline, CDR1 is ENHRY, CDR2 SYGVKD. As originally analysed: How many nucleated cells were present was estimated from reference gene primer amplification. Some clones are missing from TCRdb's copy, which holds only in-frame ones; the method was immunoSEQ multiplex PCR. V and J calls and clone size are given by that table; D and trimming were obtained from the DNA. The table has 310,000 or so clones, 87% seen once. Material for sequencing was PBMCs or T cells enriched from blood (not recorded which). The origin of this receptor is a young woman who had recovered from COVID-19. The rearrangement links TRBV10-3 to TRBJ2-5; TRBD1 aligns across 8 bases. The CDR3 loop reads CAITKDRDETQYF. CDR3 coding DNA: TGTGCCATCACTAAGGACAGGGATGAGACCCAGTACTTC.